This T cell receptor (beta chain) was captured in a study of vaccination and CD4 T cells after COVID-19. Study overall: Recovered patients in the cohort numbered six men and four women, two of them Hispanic. Cellular stimulation was performed using overlapping spike peptides derived from SARS-CoV-2, HCoV-NL63, HCoV-OC43 and HCoV-229E.

The treatment denotes: roughly 11-day PBMC culture with coronavirus spike peptide pools or control peptides (ViraFEST assay). No prior SARS-CoV-2 infection occurred in healthy vaccine recipients, per negative nucleocapsid antibodies before and after vaccination. The Oncomine TCR Beta short-read assay was what sequenced the DNA obtained from cultured CD4+ T cells. Using its own MiXCR run on the PCR reads, TCRdb lists one record per CDR3 protein. The sample records around 19,000 distinct CDR3 sequences, around 38% being singletons. Comments on this clonotype: What it binds is not known.

The germline gives CDR1 SGHRS, CDR2 YFSETQ. This CDR3 is built from 16 residues. V was clipped by 4 bases and J by 3 bases; unmatched bases: 10. This chain connects TRBV5-1 to TRBJ2-3; 8 bases are a match to TRBD1. The clonotype comes from a human donor who received a COVID-19 vaccine. Specimen: CD4+ T cells from blood, cultured in vitro, collected before SARS-CoV-2 vaccination. The DNA for the CDR3 is TGCGCCAGCAGCACCACGACAGGGGCTAGGACAGATACGCAGTATTTT. Protein: CASSTTTGARTDTQYF.